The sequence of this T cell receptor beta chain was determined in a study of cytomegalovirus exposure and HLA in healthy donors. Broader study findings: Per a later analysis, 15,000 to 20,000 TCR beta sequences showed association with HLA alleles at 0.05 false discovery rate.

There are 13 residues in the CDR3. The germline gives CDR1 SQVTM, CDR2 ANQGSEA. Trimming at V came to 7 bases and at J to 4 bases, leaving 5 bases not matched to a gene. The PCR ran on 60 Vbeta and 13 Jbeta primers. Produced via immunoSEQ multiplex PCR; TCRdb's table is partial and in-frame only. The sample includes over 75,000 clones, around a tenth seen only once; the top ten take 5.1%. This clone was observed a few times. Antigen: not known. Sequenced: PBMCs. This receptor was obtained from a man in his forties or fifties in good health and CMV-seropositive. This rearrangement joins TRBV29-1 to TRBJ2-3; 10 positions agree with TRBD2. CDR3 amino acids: CSASGSRSDTQYF. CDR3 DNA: TGCAGCGCTAGCGGGAGTCGCTCAGATACGCAGTATTTT.